This is a list of T cell receptor beta chains from one sample in a study of cytomegalovirus exposure and HLA in healthy donors. Measured with immunoSEQ multiplex PCR; TCRdb has only the in-frame clones, and not every one. Of 75,000 to 100,000 clones in the sample, about 83% were seen once. The specimen sequenced was PBMCs. The source of these receptors is a man in his sixties in good health and CMV-seropositive. CDR3s include the opening cysteine and the closing phenylalanine or tryptophan. D genes are given only for firm matches. Size is omitted from some rows. Given values are once, few, many or a class for expanded clones.

clone size | J gene | D gene | V gene | CDR3 protein | CDR3 DNA
. | TRBJ1-6 | TRBD1 | TRBV5-1 | CASSTGTGRALHF | TGCGCCAGCAGCACCGGGACAGGTCGAGCCCTCCACTTT
once | TRBJ2-3 | TRBD2 | TRBV5-1 | CASSSGLAGGREATDTQYF | TGCGCCAGCAGTTCCGGACTAGCGGGGGGGCGGGAGGCCACAGATACGCAGTATTTT
. | TRBJ2-1 | TRBD2 | TRBV9 | CASSGRLAGEIYNEQFF | TGTGCCAGCAGCGGACGCTTGGCGGGGGAGATATACAATGAGCAGTTCTTC
few | TRBJ1-4 | . | TRBV2 | CASSGPGQPNEKLFF | TGTGCCAGCAGTGGCCCGGGACAACCGAATGAAAAACTGTTTTTT
few | TRBJ1-1 | . | TRBV5-4 | CASSRSSANTEAFF | TGTGCCAGCAGCCGATCGAGTGCGAACACTGAAGCTTTCTTT
. | TRBJ2-2 | . | TRBV13 | CASSLESSTGELFF | TGTGCCAGCAGCTTAGAGTCTAGCACCGGGGAGCTGTTTTTT
few | TRBJ1-1 | TRBD1 | TRBV30 | CAWSFKQGTEAFF | TGTGCCTGGAGTTTCAAACAGGGGACTGAAGCTTTCTTT
. | TRBJ1-3 | TRBD1 | TRBV25-1 | CASSFSGTGVSGNTIYF | TGTGCCAGCAGTTTTTCCGGGACAGGTGTCTCTGGAAACACCATATATTTT
. | TRBJ2-7 | TRBD1 | TRBV7-9 | CASSLTPGQAATYEQYF | TGTGCCAGCAGCTTGACCCCAGGACAGGCGGCTACCTACGAGCAGTACTTC
. | TRBJ2-3 | TRBD2 | TRBV10-3 | CAISESNSGGADTQYF | TGTGCCATCAGTGAGTCGAACAGCGGGGGGGCAGATACGCAGTATTTT
. | TRBJ1-2 | TRBD1 | TRBV6-5 | CASSSPGQGRYYTF | TGTGCCAGCAGTTCCCCGGGACAGGGGCGATACTACACCTTC
. | TRBJ2-2 | . | TRBV7-9 | CASSPRVQNTGELFF | TGTGCCAGCAGTCCCAGGGTGCAGAACACCGGGGAGCTGTTTTTT
. | TRBJ2-5 | . | TRBV7-2 | CASSLGGGSFHQETQYF | TGTGCCAGCAGCTTAGGAGGCGGCAGCTTCCACCAAGAGACCCAGTACTTC
few | TRBJ2-1 | . | TRBV27 | CASSFRGPSGGQFF | TGTGCCAGCAGTTTCCGGGGACCCTCCGGGGGGCAGTTCTTC
. | TRBJ2-3 | . | TRBV15 | CATSREAGSTDTQYF | TGTGCCACCAGCAGAGAGGCGGGGAGCACAGATACGCAGTATTTT
. | TRBJ1-4 | . | TRBV5-6 | CASSQGINEKLFF | TGTGCCAGCAGCCAGGGAATTAATGAAAAACTGTTTTTT
. | TRBJ1-3 | . | TRBV19 | CASSMFSSGNTIYF | TGTGCCAGTAGTATGTTCAGCTCTGGAAACACCATATATTTT
. | TRBJ2-3 | . | TRBV29-1 | CSVGQITDTQYF | TGCAGCGTTGGACAGATCACAGATACGCAGTATTTT
. | TRBJ2-7 | TRBD1 | TRBV27 | CASRGSGQGAPYEQYF | TGTGCCAGCAGGGGATCGGGACAGGGGGCCCCCTACGAGCAGTACTTC
few | TRBJ2-7 | . | TRBV7-9 | CASSSDSLEQYF | TGTGCCAGCAGCTCGGACAGTCTCGAGCAGTACTTC
. | TRBJ2-1 | TRBD1 | TRBV4-1 | CASKGQAVVGYNEQFF | TGCGCCAGCAAGGGACAGGCGGTAGTAGGCTACAATGAGCAGTTCTTC
. | TRBJ2-3 | TRBD1 | TRBV7-3 | CASSPTGGAADTQYF | TGTGCCAGCAGTCCGACAGGGGGCGCGGCAGATACGCAGTATTTT
few | TRBJ1-1 | . | TRBV7-9 | CSSSFRGTEAFF | TGTTCCAGCAGTTTCAGGGGCACTGAAGCTTTCTTT
. | TRBJ2-5 | . | TRBV5-1 | CASSRSQGRETQYF | TGCGCCAGCAGCCGGTCGCAGGGGCGCGAGACCCAGTACTTC
. | TRBJ1-1 | . | TRBV5-6 | CASSLAGGGEAFF | TGTGCCAGCAGCTTGGCCGGAGGTGGTGAAGCTTTCTTT
. | TRBJ2-5 | . | TRBV7-9 | CASSADRREETQYF | TGTGCCAGCAGCGCGGACAGGAGGGAGGAGACCCAGTACTTC
. | TRBJ2-3 | TRBD2 | TRBV6-1 | CASSEGTSGGHQF | TGTGCCAGCAGTGAAGGGACTAGCGGGGGACATCAATTT
. | TRBJ1-1 | TRBD1 | TRBV7-9 | CASSSTGGNTEAFF | TGTGCCAGCAGCTCGACAGGGGGGAACACTGAAGCTTTCTTT
. | TRBJ2-4 | TRBD1 | TRBV6-1 | CASSELPPGTGIQYF | TGTGCCAGCAGTGAACTCCCTCCAGGGACAGGCATTCAGTACTTC
. | TRBJ1-4 | . | TRBV4-3 | CASSQEGGPTNEKLFF | TGCGCCAGCAGCCAAGAGGGGGGACCAACTAATGAAAAACTGTTTTTT
few | TRBJ1-6 | TRBD1 | TRBV11-3 | CASSPKTGINSPLHF | TGTGCCAGCAGCCCTAAGACAGGGATTAATTCACCCCTCCACTTT
. | TRBJ2-6 | TRBD1 | TRBV19 | CASSIGTGNTRSGANVLTF | TGTGCCAGTAGTATCGGGACAGGGAATACGAGGTCTGGGGCCAACGTCCTGACTTTC
. | TRBJ1-2 | . | TRBV14 | CASSRRQAGDPNYGYTF | TGTGCCAGCAGCCGGCGACAGGCCGGAGATCCTAACTATGGCTACACCTTC
. | TRBJ2-7 | . | TRBV7-9 | CASSLALGEQYF | TGTGCCAGCAGCTTAGCGCTAGGAGAGCAGTACTTC
. | TRBJ2-1 | TRBD1 | TRBV7-2 | CASSRRTGLNEQFF | TGTGCCAGCAGCCGTAGGACAGGGTTGAATGAGCAGTTCTTC